A selection of T cell receptor beta chains follows, all from one sample in a study of tumor and adjacent non-tumor tissue in lung cancer. TCRdb used MiXCR to reprocess the multiplex PCR reads, holding one entry per CDR3 protein. This table has roughly 75,000 distinct CDR3 sequences, roughly 70% appearing once. The sequenced material came from distant non-tumor lung tissue. The receptors come from a woman aged 50 to 60 with non-small cell lung cancer. Each CDR3 is given with its conserved first and last residue. Each record gives: CDR3 length, clone size, V gene, J gene, D gene, CDR3 protein, CDR3 DNA. A D gene is named only where the DNA matches it firmly. Size is stated for part of the rows, as once, few or many counts, or as a class when the clone is expanded.

13,many,TRBV6-1,TRBJ2-5,TRBD1,CASRGTGQETQYF,TGTGCCAGCAGAGGGACAGGGCAAGAGACCCAGTACTTC
17,.,TRBV5-6,TRBJ2-2,TRBD2,CATRADLYGRAPGELFF,TGTGCCACCCGCGCGGATTTATACGGGAGGGCCCCCGGTGAGCTGTTTTTT
14,.,TRBV12-3/TRBV12-4,TRBJ1-5,.,CASSLDGLDQPRHF,TGTGCCAGCAGCCTTGATGGGTTAGATCAACCCCGGCATTTT
15,many,TRBV5-6,TRBJ2-2,.,CASSLVGARTGELFF,TGTGCCAGCAGCTTGGTGGGGGCAAGAACCGGGGAGCTGTTTTTT
16,.,TRBV14,TRBJ2-5,TRBD2,CASSPRTSGFQETQYF,TGTGCCAGCAGCCCTAGGACTAGCGGTTTCCAAGAGACCCAGTACTTC
15,.,TRBV6-1,TRBJ2-7,.,CPSSVAGPGMGEQYF,TGTCCCAGCAGTGTGGCGGGACCCGGCATGGGGGAACAGTACTTC
13,.,TRBV11-1,TRBJ2-1,.,CPSSIPPLDEQCF,TGTCCCAGCAGCATACCTCCGCTGGATGAGCAGTGCTTC
14,.,TRBV12-3/TRBV12-4,TRBJ2-7,.,CASSTTNGKPEQYF,TGTGCCAGCAGTACCACTAACGGGAAACCTGAGCAGTACTTC
14,.,TRBV29-1,TRBJ2-5,TRBD2,CSIVREAYQETQHF,TGCAGCATTGTGCGGGAGGCGTACCAAGAGACCCAGCACTTC
13,.,TRBV29-1,TRBJ1-5,.,CSVKGGNNQPQHF,TGTAGCGTTAAAGGGGGTAACAATCAGCCCCAGCATTTT
16,.,TRBV19,TRBJ2-1,TRBD2,CASRGRLAGAYIEQFF,TGTGCCAGTAGGGGGCGACTAGCGGGAGCCTACATTGAGCAGTTCTTC
14,.,TRBV20-1,TRBJ2-1,.,CSVSGRMGHNEQFF,TGCAGTGTTAGTGGCAGAATGGGGCACAATGAGCAGTTCTTC
13,.,TRBV9,TRBJ1-5,.,CPSRVDPSQPQHF,TGTCCCAGCAGGGTGGATCCCAGCCAGCCCCAGCATTTT
15,.,TRBV10-3,TRBJ2-3,.,CAIRSVASGLYTQYF,TGTGCCATCCGTAGCGTGGCTAGTGGTCTGTATACGCAGTATTTT
14,many,TRBV11-2,TRBJ1-2,.,CASSLGAVNYGYTF,TGTGCCAGCAGCTTAGGGGCGGTAAACTATGGCTACACCTTC
18,many,TRBV4-3,TRBJ2-5,.,CASSQDLIAANPGETQYF,TGCGCCAGCAGCCAAGATTTGATAGCCGCAAACCCGGGGGAGACCCAGTACTTC
15,few,TRBV20-1,TRBJ2-2,TRBD1,CNARSSTGSTGELFF,TGCAATGCTAGATCCTCGACAGGGAGCACAGGGGAGTTGTTTTTT
14,.,TRBV11-3,TRBJ2-7,.,CASSLSDSSHEQYF,TGTGCCAGCAGCTTATCGGATTCCTCCCATGAGCAGTACTTC
16,.,TRBV6-1,TRBJ2-2,.,CTSMRFSIVNTGELFF,TGTACCAGTATGCGGTTTTCGATAGTGAACACCGGGGAGCTGTTTTTT
12,.,TRBV20-1,TRBJ2-1,TRBD2,CTVAGNAGEQLF,TGCACTGTAGCGGGAAATGCGGGTGAGCAGTTATTC
15,.,TRBV28,TRBJ2-3,.,CAGSPPTGLIDTQYF,TGTGCCGGCAGCCCGCCGACAGGTCTGATAGATACGCAGTATTTT
19,.,TRBV6-5,TRBJ2-6,TRBD2,CASRGTSGRENSGTNVLTF,TGTGCCAGCAGGGGGACTAGCGGGAGGGAAAACTCTGGGACCAACGTCCTAACTTTC
16,few,TRBV24-1,TRBJ2-5,TRBD1,CATSDPTGGREETQYF,TGTGCCACCAGTGATCCAACAGGGGGCCGTGAAGAGACCCAGTACTTC
15,.,TRBV5-4,TRBJ2-1,TRBD1,CASSLPRGPSNEQFF,TGTGCCAGCAGCTTGCCCAGGGGGCCATCCAATGAGCAGTTCTTC
13,.,TRBV20-1,TRBJ2-1,.,CSAPGADYIEQFF,TGCAGTGCCCCTGGGGCTGACTATATTGAGCAGTTCTTC
13,many,TRBV7-2,TRBJ2-5,.,CASSLVVRETQYF,TGTGCCAGCAGCTTAGTTGTGCGGGAGACCCAGTACTTC
16,many,TRBV20-1,TRBJ2-3,TRBD2,CSAREFSGRATDTQYF,TGCAGTGCTAGAGAGTTTAGCGGGAGGGCCACAGATACGCAGTATTTT
16,.,TRBV4-1,TRBJ1-1,.,CASSQDCYRAIAEAFF,TGCGCCAGCAGCCAAGATTGTTACAGGGCGATCGCTGAAGCTTTCTTT
16,.,TRBV9,TRBJ2-6,TRBD1,CASSVATGAGANVLTF,TGTGCCAGCAGCGTAGCTACAGGGGCTGGGGCCAACGTCCTGACTTTC
14,once,TRBV28,TRBJ2-1,TRBD2,CASGRGLAGTEQFF,TGTGCCAGCGGAAGGGGACTAGCGGGAACTGAGCAGTTCTTC
15,.,TRBV11-2,TRBJ2-1,TRBD2,CASSFNHSGKYKQFF,TGTGCCAGCAGCTTTAACCATAGCGGGAAATATAAGCAGTTCTTC
13,.,TRBV11-2,TRBJ2-3,.,CASSLDVTATQCF,TGTGCCAGCAGTTTAGATGTGACAGCTACGCAGTGTTTC
16,many,TRBV5-6,TRBJ1-2,.,CASSLELQPDIGGYTF,TGTGCCAGCAGCTTGGAGCTTCAGCCTGACATAGGGGGCTACACCTTC
15,.,TRBV7-9,TRBJ2-4,TRBD1,CASSASPGTGEIRYF,TGTGCTAGCAGCGCAAGTCCCGGGACAGGGGAGATTCGGTACTTC
19,.,TRBV4-1,TRBJ2-1,.,CASSPLRATPVLSNNEHFF,TGCGCCAGCAGCCCCCTTCGTGCGACTCCAGTCCTTTCCAACAATGAGCACTTCTTC
18,.,TRBV6-1,TRBJ2-4,TRBD2,CASRREGTPLLAKNIQYF,TGTGCCAGCAGGCGGGAGGGGACCCCCCTTCTAGCCAAAAACATTCAGTACTTC
13,once,TRBV29-1,TRBJ1-4,TRBD1,CSMPGQDNEKLFF,TGCAGCATGCCGGGACAGGATAATGAGAAACTGTTTTTT
15,many,TRBV20-1,TRBJ2-1,TRBD2,CSARGIAGGLSEQFF,TGCAGTGCTAGAGGCATAGCGGGAGGGCTCAGTGAGCAGTTCTTC
17,.,TRBV4-2,TRBJ1-2,.,CAGSQDSAQGEYYGYTF,TGTGCCGGCAGCCAAGATTCCGCCCAAGGGGAATACTACGGCTACACCTTC
15,.,TRBV15,TRBJ2-7,TRBD1,CATSTEGQGGHEQYF,TGTGCCACCAGCACGGAAGGACAGGGAGGCCACGAGCAGTACTTC
18,.,TRBV20-1,TRBJ2-6,.,CSGRDRTALRSGVNVLTF,TGCAGTGGTAGAGATAGAACTGCCCTGCGGTCTGGGGTCAACGTCCTGACTTTC
12,.,TRBV29-1,TRBJ1-2,TRBD1,CSVKGQDYGYIF,TGCAGCGTTAAGGGACAGGACTATGGCTACATCTTC
14,.,TRBV11-2,TRBJ2-3,TRBD2,CASGLGLAADTQYF,TGTGCCAGCGGCTTGGGACTAGCGGCAGATACGCAGTATTTT
16,many,TRBV28,TRBJ1-5,TRBD1,CASSFAGTGSNQPQHF,TGTGCCAGCAGTTTCGCCGGGACAGGAAGCAATCAGCCCCAGCATTTT
17,.,TRBV20-1,TRBJ1-5,TRBD1,CSAAGIGGVLSNQPQNF,TGCAGTGCTGCTGGGATAGGGGGCGTCCTGAGCAATCAGCCCCAGAATTTT
12,.,TRBV11-2,TRBJ2-1,.,CANSLFGNVQFF,TGTGCCAACAGCCTATTTGGCAATGTGCAGTTCTTC
13,.,TRBV11-2,TRBJ1-6,.,CASRLGGSSPLHF,TGTGCCAGTAGATTAGGGGGTAGTTCACCCCTCCACTTT
13,once,TRBV12-3/TRBV12-4,TRBJ1-5,.,CASSIRENQPQRF,TGTGCCAGCAGTATACGGGAAAATCAGCCCCAGCGTTTT
18,.,TRBV28,TRBJ2-6,.,CASSIRDIVLSGANVLIF,TGTGCCAGCAGCATACGGGACATAGTACTCTCTGGGGCCAACGTCCTGATTTTC
20,.,TRBV12-3/TRBV12-4,TRBJ2-1,.,CASLPCVGSSARSSYNEEFF,TGTGCCAGCCTCCCGTGTGTCGGTTCCTCGGCTAGAAGCTCCTACAATGAGGAGTTCTTC
15,.,TRBV28,TRBJ2-5,.,CVSCLGGGRVKSQYF,TGTGTCAGCTGCCTAGGGGGGGGGCGAGTGAAGAGCCAGTACTTC
14,.,TRBV11-1,TRBJ2-1,TRBD2,CASTLAGVRNERFF,TGTGCCAGCACACTAGCGGGAGTACGGAATGAGCGGTTCTTC
16,once,TRBV11-2,TRBJ2-1,.,CVSSLDLLAGHNEQFF,TGTGTCAGCAGCTTAGATCTTTTGGCGGGACACAATGAGCAGTTCTTC